What follows describes a single T cell receptor beta chain. The target antigen is unknown. This sample is part of a study of cytomegalovirus exposure and HLA in healthy donors. Vbeta (60) and Jbeta (13) primers were used in the PCR. Measured with immunoSEQ multiplex PCR; TCRdb has only the in-frame clones, and not every one. This sample's clone table lists 30,000 to 40,000 clones. Study-wide results and limits: Beyond CMV serostatus, there was no information to go on about immune exposure. It was taken for granted in presence/absence analyses that sequencing depth across donors was roughly uniform. In an earlier analysis, most TCR beta V segments were productive about 87% or about 30% of the time.

Sequencing input: PBMCs. The TCR was taken from a man in his forties in good health and CMV-seropositive.

The CDR3 loop is CSVIPGLAGVGEQYF. DNA of the CDR3: TGCAGCGTCATCCCGGGACTAGCGGGAGTTGGAGAGCAGTACTTC. The chain is built from TRBV29-1 and TRBJ2-5, with TRBD2 identical over 14 bases. The CDR3 has 15 amino acids. Germline V gene lookup returns CDR1 SQVTM and CDR2 ANQGSEA. V was clipped by 6 bases and J by 11 bases; unmatched bases: 14.